Listed below are T cell receptor beta chains from one sample, sequenced in a study of shared clonotypes between healthy human individuals. The repertoire was sequenced with immunoSEQ multiplex PCR; TCRdb's copy has only in-frame clones and lacks some. The repertoire holds fewer than 800,000 clones, with about 90% as singletons. Material: naive CD8+ T cells sorted from blood. Receptor source: a man younger than 40 in good health. CDR3s include the opening cysteine and the closing phenylalanine or tryptophan. Each record gives: clone size, D gene, V gene, J gene, CDR3 protein, CDR3 DNA. The D gene is left open where the match is weak. A clone size is listed for some rows: how often the clone was seen (once, few, many), or a class if it is expanded.

abundance: once
d_gene: -
v_gene: TRBV10-1
j_gene: TRBJ2-1
CDR3aa: CASSDRVISEQFF
CDR3nt: TGCGCCAGCAGTGACAGGGTTATCAGTGAGCAGTTCTTC

abundance: -
d_gene: -
v_gene: TRBV14
j_gene: TRBJ2-7
CDR3aa: CASSRTSSRATPYEQYF
CDR3nt: TGTGCCAGCAGCCGCACTTCTAGTAGGGCTACTCCATACGAGCAGTACTTC

abundance: -
d_gene: -
v_gene: TRBV27
j_gene: TRBJ2-1
CDR3aa: CASSLASAPYNEQFF
CDR3nt: TGTGCCAGCAGTTTAGCTAGCGCGCCCTACAATGAGCAGTTCTTC

abundance: -
d_gene: -
v_gene: TRBV9
j_gene: TRBJ1-1
CDR3aa: CASSVWGDKPEAFF
CDR3nt: TGTGCCAGCAGCGTTTGGGGAGACAAACCTGAAGCTTTCTTT

abundance: once
d_gene: -
v_gene: TRBV27
j_gene: TRBJ1-5
CDR3aa: CASRMMSNQPQHF
CDR3nt: TGTGCCAGCAGGATGATGAGCAATCAGCCCCAGCATTTT

abundance: -
d_gene: -
v_gene: TRBV28
j_gene: TRBJ2-1
CDR3aa: CASSPGLLDGSYNEQFF
CDR3nt: TGTGCCAGCAGCCCAGGCCTTCTGGACGGCTCCTACAATGAGCAGTTCTTC

abundance: -
d_gene: TRBD2
v_gene: TRBV19
j_gene: TRBJ2-7
CDR3aa: CASATSGSSYEQYF
CDR3nt: TGTGCCAGTGCGACTAGCGGGAGCTCCTACGAGCAGTACTTC

abundance: -
d_gene: TRBD1
v_gene: TRBV9
j_gene: TRBJ1-1
CDR3aa: CASSVGGQARVFF
CDR3nt: TGTGCCAGCAGCGTAGGGGGACAGGCGCGAGTTTTCTTT

abundance: -
d_gene: -
v_gene: TRBV19
j_gene: TRBJ2-1
CDR3aa: CASSSRYNEQFF
CDR3nt: TGTGCCAGTAGTAGCCGCTACAATGAGCAGTTCTTC

abundance: -
d_gene: -
v_gene: TRBV9
j_gene: TRBJ1-1
CDR3aa: CASSVGGATEAFF
CDR3nt: TGTGCCAGCAGCGTAGGAGGGGCGACTGAAGCTTTCTTT

abundance: -
d_gene: -
v_gene: TRBV4-2
j_gene: TRBJ1-1
CDR3aa: CASSLRDLNTEAFF
CDR3nt: TGTGCCAGCAGCTTACGAGACTTGAACACTGAAGCTTTCTTT

abundance: -
d_gene: TRBD1
v_gene: TRBV28
j_gene: TRBJ2-7
CDR3aa: CASSLGQGATYEQYF
CDR3nt: TGTGCCAGCAGTTTGGGACAGGGGGCCACCTACGAGCAGTACTTC

abundance: few
d_gene: -
v_gene: TRBV5-1
j_gene: TRBJ2-7
CDR3aa: CASSQGRNRSFPYEQYF
CDR3nt: TGCGCCAGCAGCCAGGGCAGAAACAGGAGTTTTCCCTACGAGCAGTACTTC

abundance: -
d_gene: -
v_gene: TRBV6-5
j_gene: TRBJ1-1
CDR3aa: CASRGWGGTEAFF
CDR3nt: TGTGCCAGCAGGGGATGGGGCGGCACTGAAGCTTTCTTT

abundance: once
d_gene: -
v_gene: TRBV9
j_gene: TRBJ2-5
CDR3aa: CASSASQGPQETQYF
CDR3nt: TGTGCCAGCAGCGCGTCTCAGGGACCCCAAGAGACCCAGTACTTC

abundance: -
d_gene: TRBD2
v_gene: TRBV7-9
j_gene: TRBJ2-7
CDR3aa: CASSLGAGGSEQYF
CDR3nt: TGTGCCAGCAGCTTAGGTGCGGGAGGGAGCGAGCAGTACTTC

abundance: -
d_gene: TRBD1
v_gene: TRBV6-1
j_gene: TRBJ2-7
CDR3aa: CASSERTGLDEQYF
CDR3nt: TGTGCCAGCAGCGAAAGGACAGGGTTGGACGAGCAGTACTTC

abundance: -
d_gene: -
v_gene: TRBV6-1
j_gene: TRBJ2-1
CDR3aa: CASSEAGGPFTYNEQFF
CDR3nt: TGTGCCAGCAGTGAAGCGGGAGGCCCCTTCACCTACAATGAGCAGTTCTTC

abundance: -
d_gene: -
v_gene: TRBV6-6
j_gene: TRBJ2-1
CDR3aa: CASGSYNEQFF
CDR3nt: TGTGCCAGCGGCTCCTACAATGAGCAGTTCTTC

abundance: -
d_gene: -
v_gene: TRBV23-1
j_gene: TRBJ1-5
CDR3aa: CASSQLGRDQVSNQPQHF
CDR3nt: TGCGCCAGCAGTCAATTGGGAAGGGATCAGGTTAGCAATCAGCCCCAGCATTTT

abundance: -
d_gene: TRBD2
v_gene: TRBV4-3
j_gene: TRBJ2-1
CDR3aa: CASSQEGLAGSSYNEQFF
CDR3nt: TGCGCCAGCAGCCAAGAGGGACTAGCGGGAAGCTCCTACAATGAGCAGTTCTTC

abundance: -
d_gene: -
v_gene: TRBV7-9
j_gene: TRBJ2-1
CDR3aa: CASSPRTGKRNEQFF
CDR3nt: TGTGCCAGCAGCCCCCGGACGGGAAAACGTAATGAGCAGTTCTTC

abundance: -
d_gene: TRBD2
v_gene: TRBV27
j_gene: TRBJ2-7
CDR3aa: CASSYAGTSGYEQYF
CDR3nt: TGTGCCAGCAGTTATGCCGGGACTAGCGGTTACGAGCAGTACTTC

abundance: few
d_gene: -
v_gene: TRBV25-1
j_gene: TRBJ2-2
CDR3aa: CASSERREAGELFF
CDR3nt: TGTGCCAGCAGTGAAAGGAGGGAAGCCGGGGAGCTGTTTTTT

abundance: -
d_gene: -
v_gene: TRBV4-1
j_gene: TRBJ2-5
CDR3aa: CASSQDETTRGETQYF
CDR3nt: TGCGCCAGCAGCCAAGATGAGACTACCCGCGGGGAGACCCAGTACTTC

abundance: -
d_gene: -
v_gene: TRBV13
j_gene: TRBJ1-2
CDR3aa: CASSLPATNYGYTF
CDR3nt: TGTGCCAGCAGCTTACCGGCAACTAACTATGGCTACACCTTC

abundance: -
d_gene: -
v_gene: TRBV29-1
j_gene: TRBJ2-7
CDR3aa: CSVEAQGVSYEQYF
CDR3nt: TGCAGCGTTGAAGCCCAGGGAGTCTCCTACGAGCAGTACTTC